This entry describes one T cell receptor (beta chain). This specimen comes from a study of blood T cell repertoires in COVID-19. Trimming pared 7 bases from V and 5 bases from J, leaving 12 bases between. Looked up from germline, CDR1 is SEHNR and CDR2 is FQNEAQ (reference sequence). The CDR3 contains 13 residues. Clones were read by immunoSEQ multiplex PCR, and TCRdb kept only the in-frame ones, dropping some. The sample records over 85,000 clones, around 85% being singletons. Material for sequencing was peripheral blood. The rearrangement uses TRBV7-9 and TRBJ1-5, with D possibly being TRBD1 (5 bases). This TCR was recovered from a man aged 45-60 years with acute or convalescent COVID-19. CDR3 coding DNA: TGTGCCAGCAACTCGGGAGGGGATCAGCCCCAGCATTTT. Its translation is CASNSGGDQPQHF.